The rows below give T cell receptor beta chains drawn from one sample of a study of blood T cell repertoires in COVID-19. Method: immunoSEQ multiplex PCR; TCRdb's copy keeps in-frame clones and lacks some. The sample holds 200,000 or so clones; about four fifths are singletons and the top ten take less than 11%. The sequenced sample was peripheral blood. Receptors were obtained from a woman of 80 years or more with acute or convalescent COVID-19. CDR3s include the opening cysteine and the closing phenylalanine or tryptophan. The D gene is left open where the match is weak. Clone size is shown for a subset of rows, as once, few, many or a class of expanded clone.

>many|TRBJ2-7|TRBD2|TRBV7-9
TGTGCCAGCACTCCTATCGGGCTAGCGGGAGCAAAGCAGTACTTC
CASTPIGLAGAKQYF
>NA|TRBJ1-1|TRBD1|TRBV5-8
TGTGCCAGCAGTCGGGGGACAGGGCACGATGAAGCTTTCTTT
CASSRGTGHDEAFF
>NA|TRBJ1-6|NA|TRBV13
TGTGCCAGCAGCTTATCGGGGGGCAATTCACCCCTCCACTTT
CASSLSGGNSPLHF
>NA|TRBJ1-1|NA|TRBV5-4
TGTGCCAGCAGTCTACCGGGAAACACTGAAGCTTTCTTT
CASSLPGNTEAFF
>NA|TRBJ1-1|TRBD1|TRBV18
TGTGCCAGCTCACCGTCAGGGGGAATGAACACTGAAGCTTTCTTT
CASSPSGGMNTEAFF
>NA|TRBJ2-7|NA|TRBV7-6
TGTGCCAGCAGCTCAGGGCCGGCAGGGGGGACCTACGAGCAGTACTTC
CASSSGPAGGTYEQYF
>NA|TRBJ1-2|NA|TRBV5-4
TGTGCCAGCAGCCCCCCGGAGCCCTTTAACTATGGCTACACCTTC
CASSPPEPFNYGYTF
>NA|TRBJ1-1|TRBD1|TRBV7-2
TGTGCCAGCAGCTTAGGGGGTTGGGGACAGGGACCCCATGAAGCTTTCTTT
CASSLGGWGQGPHEAFF
>NA|TRBJ1-2|NA|TRBV7-3
TGTGCCAGCAGCGAAACAGGGTTGGATGGCTATGGCTACACCTTC
CASSETGLDGYGYTF
>few|TRBJ1-3|TRBD1|TRBV19
TGTGCCAGTAGCCCCATGACAGGGGGTATTAACACCATATATTTT
CASSPMTGGINTIYF
>NA|TRBJ2-2|TRBD2|TRBV10-1
TGCGCCAGCAGTCCCAGTTTAGCGGGAGGGGGCACCGGGGAGCTGTTTTTT
CASSPSLAGGGTGELFF
>NA|TRBJ2-7|NA|TRBV14
TGTGCCAGCAGCCAAGGGAGACCCCTCTCCTACGAGCAGTACTTC
CASSQGRPLSYEQYF
>NA|TRBJ2-7|TRBD1|TRBV18
TGTGCCAGCTCACCTCCGGGACAGGGGGCAAGTGAGCAGTACTTC
CASSPPGQGASEQYF
>NA|TRBJ1-1|NA|TRBV19
TGTGCCAGTAGAGAGCCCAGGGTCACTGAAGCTTTCTTT
CASREPRVTEAFF
>NA|TRBJ2-5|TRBD1|TRBV28
TGTGCCGTACGTACAGGGGGGAAAGAGACCCAGTACTTC
CAVRTGGKETQYF
>NA|TRBJ1-3|NA|TRBV29-1
TGCAGCGTCAACAGGGCCCGCTCTGGAAACACCATATATTTT
CSVNRARSGNTIYF
>NA|TRBJ2-5|NA|TRBV2
TGTGCCAGCAGTGAGTTAGCGGCTTCCCAAGAGACCCAGTACTTC
CASSELAASQETQYF